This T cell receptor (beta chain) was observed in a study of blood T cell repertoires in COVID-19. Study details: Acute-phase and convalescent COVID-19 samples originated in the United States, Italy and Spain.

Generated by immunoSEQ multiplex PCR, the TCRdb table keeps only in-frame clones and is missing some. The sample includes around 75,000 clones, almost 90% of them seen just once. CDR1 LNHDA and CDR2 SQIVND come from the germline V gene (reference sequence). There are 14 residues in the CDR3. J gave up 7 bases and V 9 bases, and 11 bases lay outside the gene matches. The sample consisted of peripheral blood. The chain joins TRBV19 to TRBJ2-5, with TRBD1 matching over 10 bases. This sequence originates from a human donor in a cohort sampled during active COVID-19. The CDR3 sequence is CASRDRGNVGTQYF. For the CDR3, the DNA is TGTGCCAGCCGGGACAGGGGCAACGTAGGGACCCAGTACTTC.